The T cell receptor beta chain under discussion was sequenced for a study of human T cells and chemical hapten exposure. Unique molecular identifiers were linked by the library to individual cDNA molecules. TCRdb reanalysed the RACE reads using MiXCR and keeps one entry per CDR3 protein. The table lists some 300,000 distinct CDR3 sequences, 4.5% to 5.5% of them singletons. Overall study findings and caveats: A positive correlation with patch test score was shown by PT1 expanded TCR counts. Expanded TCRs were compared with controls, and the expanded TCRs formed significantly more large CDR3 similarity clusters.

Stated time point: pre-sensitization, week 0. Described treatment: therapeutic diphenylcyclopropenone sensitization with weekly scalp DPC. Phlebotomy was performed prior to application of every patch test. Per germline, CDR1 LGHDT and CDR2 YNNKEL (reference sequence). Trimming at V came to 4 bases and at J to 2 bases, leaving 2 bases not matched to a gene. The CDR3 totals 15 residues. In the case of this clonotype: What it binds is unknown.

Sequencing was performed on whole blood, taken in connection with sensitization to the hapten diphenylcyclopropenone (DPC). This clonotype originated in a woman between 18 and 29 years old with alopecia areata. Some clones in this sample may be carry-over from other donors' samples. This rearrangement joins TRBV3-1 to TRBJ1-5; 10 nucleotides align to TRBD1. The CDR3 sequence is CASSRQGAGNQPQHF. CDR3 bases: TGTGCCAGCAGCCGACAGGGGGCCGGCAATCAGCCCCAGCATTTT.